The 6 T cell receptor beta chains presented below share a single source sample, sequenced in a study of T cell clonality in common variable immunodeficiency. Sequencing was performed with immunoSEQ multiplex PCR; in TCRdb, only in-frame clones are kept and a portion is missing. The repertoire consists of some 53,000 clones, none detected only once. The sequenced material came from peripheral blood mononuclear cells. All receptors come from a person aged 18 to 75 in good health.

This clone was observed many times. The CDR3 end is not reached by the read, which stops 3 residues before it; the germline J gene fills it in. The chain links TRBV20-1 to TRBJ1-1; D not resolved. This CDR3 comprises 12 residues. Germline lookup yields CDR1 DFQATT and CDR2 SNEGSKA (reference sequence). CDR3 amino acids: CSARLSAGKAFF. Partial CDR3 DNA: TGCAGTGCTAGACTTTCGGCAGGCAAA.

Comment on this clone: The CDR3 end lies 3 residues beyond the end of the read and is filled in from the germline J gene. The chain has TRBV10-2 and TRBJ2-5; possible D gene TRBD1, 6 bases. From germline, CDR1 is WSHSY and CDR2 SAAADI. Deletions cut 6 bases from V and 5 bases from J, with 19 bases between. The CDR3 length is 15 residues. The CDR3 DNA, read in part, is TGCGCCAGCAGGAAGACAGGACTCCAATGGGAGACC. Amino acids: CASRKTGLQWET. The entire CDR3 protein is CASRKTGLQWETQYF.

This clone was seen repeatedly, ten times or more. The read falls 3 residues short of the CDR3 end, and the missing part is taken from the germline J gene. The chain has TRBV18 and TRBJ2-1, with a possible D match to TRBD2 (7 bases). V shed 6 bases and J shed 4 bases, with 31 bases lying between them. The germline V gene has CDR1 KGHSH and CDR2 LQKENI. This CDR3 spans 20 amino acids. The sequenced CDR3 bases are TGTGCCAGCTCCCCATGGGGGGGGCAACGGATCAAAATGGCATACAATGAG. Encoded protein: CASSPWGGQRIKMAYNE. The entire CDR3 sequence reads CASSPWGGQRIKMAYNEQFF.

This clone was recorded at least ten times. The covered CDR3 bases are TGTGCCAGCAGCTCCCGGGGGACTAGCGGGAACACCGGGGAG. It is translated as CASSSRGTSGNTGE. The whole CDR3 is CASSSRGTSGNTGELFF. The V call is TRBV7-8, the J call TRBJ2-2; 11 bases agree with TRBD2. Read coverage stops 3 residues before the CDR3 terminus; the germline J gene supplies the remainder. Germline values: CDR1 SGHVS, CDR2 FQNEAQ. The J segment lost 1 base and the V segment lost 4 bases, leaving 5 bases of the junction unmatched. This CDR3 has 17 residues.

Many counts were recorded for this clone. The CDR3 is cut off 3 residues early in the read; its end comes from the germline J gene. The rearrangement joins TRBV7-8 to TRBJ2-7; 7 bases align to TRBD2. Germline assignment: CDR1 SGHVS and CDR2 FQNEAQ. This CDR3 is 14 amino acids long. The J segment lost 2 bases and the V segment lost 3 bases, leaving 4 bases of the junction unmatched. The CDR3 protein is CASSFTGTTYEQYF. Incomplete CDR3 DNA: TGTGCCAGCAGCTTCACCGGGACTACCTACGAG.

This clone was observed at least ten times. Read data end 3 residues before the CDR3 end; the end is taken from the germline J gene. This specimen includes other DNA sequences encoding the same CDR3. This chain uses TRBV20-1 with TRBJ2-7; D might be TRBD1 (5 bases). This CDR3 has 15 amino acids. Germline V gene lookup returns CDR1 DFQATT and CDR2 SNEGSKA (reference sequence). V was cut by 1 base and J by 4 bases, with 17 bases left in between. CDR3 bases read: TGCAGTGCTAGAGTCGGCAGGGAAAATTGGTACGAG. Its protein product is CSARVGRENWYE. In full, the CDR3 is CSARVGRENWYEQYF.